The 3 T cell receptor beta chains listed next were all sequenced from one sample in a study of identical twins. One entry per CDR3 protein results from TCRdb running MiXCR on the 5' RACE reads. The sample has about 530,000 distinct CDR3 sequences; 20% to 25% are singletons. These data are also associated with another study on yellow fever vaccine responses in identical twins.

The sequencing sample was made of CD4+ T cells sorted from blood. The receptors originated from a young woman in good health.

This clonotype was detected only a few times. The gene calls are TRBV7-3 and TRBJ2-1, with 10 nucleotides matching TRBD2. V was pared by 5 bases and J by 8 bases, with 9 bases of the junction left unmatched. The CDR3 is 15 amino acids. The germline V gene has CDR1 SGHTA and CDR2 FQGTGA. The CDR3 is CASSDPGLAAYEQFF. In nucleotides, the CDR3 is TGTGCCAGCAGCGACCCTGGACTAGCGGCCTATGAGCAGTTCTTC.

The sample holds a few counts of this clonotype. This chain's CDR3 is CASRRSGTSGTDTQYF. CDR3 in DNA: TGTGCCAGCAGACGGTCCGGGACTAGCGGCACAGATACGCAGTATTTT. The chain combines TRBV4-2 with TRBJ2-3; 10 positions agree with TRBD2. In germline, CDR1 is LGHNA, CDR2 YNFKEQ. CDR3 length equals 16 residues. Unmatched junction bases numbered 7, after V lost 6 bases and J lost 1 base.

J is TRBJ2-5 and V is TRBV24-1; the D gene could be TRBD1 or TRBD2 (6 bases each). Germline CDR1 is KGHDR and CDR2 is SFDVKD. Trimming shortened V by 0 bases and J by 4 bases, and 14 bases separated the two germline ends. This CDR3 is built from 16 residues. The CDR3 coding sequence is TGTGCCACCAGTGATTTGGATTCTGGGGGGCGAGAGACCCAGTACTTC. Translation gives CATSDLDSGGRETQYF.